A single sample is the source of the 29 T cell receptor beta chains below, sequenced in a study of blood T cell repertoires in COVID-19. The protocol was immunoSEQ multiplex PCR, while the TCRdb copy is restricted to in-frame clones and leaves out a portion. This table has about 240,000 clones, over 70% appearing once. Material for sequencing was peripheral blood. These receptor sequences come from a woman at least 80 years old with acute or convalescent COVID-19.

About this clone itself: This specimen includes other DNA sequences encoding the same CDR3. The chain employs TRBV6-5 and TRBJ1-3; 7 positions agree with TRBD1. Trimming cost V 6 bases and J 4 bases; bases outside gene matches: 6. This CDR3 region has 14 residues. The germline V gene has CDR1 MNHEY and CDR2 SVGAGI. DNA for the CDR3: TGTGCCAGCAGACCAGGGGGTTCAGGAAACACCATATATTTT. Its translation: CASRPGGSGNTIYF.

The V call is TRBV5-1, the J call TRBJ1-1; 7 nucleotides line up with TRBD1. The germline CDR1 and CDR2 sequences are SGHRS and YFSETQ. CDR3 length equals 14 residues. The trim removed 5 bases at V and 4 bases at J, leaving 8 bases unmatched. CDR3 in amino acids: CASRTGPVGTEAFF. CDR3 in DNA: TGCGCCAGCAGGACAGGGCCGGTTGGCACTGAAGCTTTCTTT.

This chain connects TRBV25-1 to TRBJ2-5, with a possible D match to TRBD1 (5 bases). Trimming cost V 2 bases and J 5 bases, with 12 bases left between them. Per germline, CDR1 MGHDK and CDR2 SYGVNS. CDR3 size: 14 residues. CDR3 sequence (DNA): TGTGCCAGCAGTGAAAGCATGAAGGGGGAGACCCAGTACTTC. It translates to CASSESMKGETQYF.

This chain joins TRBV20-1 and TRBJ1-1; 8 positions agree with TRBD1. CDR3 size: 16 residues. Trimming at V came to 3 bases and at J to 4 bases, leaving 13 bases not matched to a gene. From germline, CDR1 is DFQATT and CDR2 SNEGSKA (reference sequence). In nucleotides, the CDR3 is TGCAGTGCTAGTCTCCCCGGGACAGGAACATTCACTGAAGCTTTCTTT. Protein: CSASLPGTGTFTEAFF.

This clone was recorded a few times. The chain has TRBV29-1 and TRBJ1-1; D is possibly TRBD1 (6 bases). The V and J ends lost 4 bases and 3 bases respectively, with 12 bases between them. CDR1 SQVTM and CDR2 ANQGSEA come from the germline V gene. This CDR3 is 13 amino acids long. The CDR3 reads CSVADRLHTEAFF. The CDR3 nucleotides are TGCAGCGTTGCAGACAGGCTGCACACTGAAGCTTTCTTT.

In this sample, this clone turned up once. The J gene is TRBJ2-5, the V gene TRBV19; 9 bases are a match to TRBD2. V was pared by 10 bases and J by 4 bases, with 10 bases of the junction left unmatched. The CDR3 is made up of 14 amino acids. The germline V gene encodes CDR1 LNHDA and CDR2 SQIVND (reference sequence). CDR3: CATRGGGGLETQYF. The CDR3, as DNA: TGTGCCACCCGCGGGGGGGGTGGCCTAGAGACCCAGTACTTC.

The chain is built from TRBV28 and TRBJ1-2, with 8 bases that match TRBD1. V lost 6 bases, J lost 6 bases, and 12 bases stayed unmatched. From germline, CDR1 is MDHEN and CDR2 SYDVKM. The CDR3 contains 15 residues. The CDR3 DNA is TGTGCCAGCAGGGTTGCGGGTCAGGGGGCGCATGGCTACACCTTC. It specifies CASRVAGQGAHGYTF.

The V and J genes are TRBV5-4 and TRBJ1-2, with D possibly matching TRBD1 (5 bases). Trimming shortened V by 1 base and J by 7 bases, and 11 bases separated the two germline ends. CDR3 length: 13 residues. Germline V lookup: CDR1 SGHNT, CDR2 YYREEE (reference sequence). In DNA, the CDR3 is TGTGCCAGCAGCTTGTGGGGGGAAAGTGGCTACACCTTC. Protein sequence: CASSLWGESGYTF.

V is TRBV14 and J is TRBJ2-7, with 11 bases fitting TRBD2. Germline V lookup: CDR1 SGHDN, CDR2 FVKESK. The CDR3 extends over 14 amino acids. The trim removed 4 bases at V and 7 bases at J, leaving 6 bases unmatched. The CDR3 sequence: CASSPLAGGREQYF. The CDR3 coding sequence is TGTGCCAGCAGCCCTCTAGCGGGGGGTCGGGAGCAGTACTTC.

The chain has TRBV11-2 and TRBJ2-3, with a possible D match to TRBD2 (6 bases). Trimming took off 5 bases at V and 2 bases at J, with 20 bases between the two ends. CDR3 length equals 17 residues. From germline, CDR1 is SGHAT and CDR2 FQNNGV. The CDR3 region has the DNA TGTGCCAGCAGCGACCGATTCGGCGGGAAGCACACAGATACGCAGTATTTT. Its translation is CASSDRFGGKHTDTQYF.

V is TRBV19 and J is TRBJ1-3, with D unclear. The germline V gene encodes CDR1 LNHDA and CDR2 SQIVND (reference sequence). V was clipped by 5 bases and J by 0 bases, with 14 bases between them. The CDR3 loop spans 16 amino acids. The CDR3 nucleotides are TGTGCCAGTAGTGGTTTTGGGTACTACTCTGGAAACACCATATATTTT. The encoded protein is CASSGFGYYSGNTIYF.

The chain employs TRBV6-5 and TRBJ1-1; 10 positions agree with TRBD1. CDR1 MNHEY and CDR2 SVGAGI come from the germline V gene. This CDR3 has 14 residues. Trimming took 9 bases from V and 4 from J; bases not matched to a gene: 8. In DNA, the CDR3 is TGTGCCAGTCCCAAAGGGACAGGGGTCACTGAAGCTTTCTTT. Protein: CASPKGTGVTEAFF.

As for this clone: It may be a read error: a sequence one base away is much more abundant. The rearrangement uses TRBV7-3 and TRBJ2-7, with TRBD1 as a possible D gene (6 bases). The CDR3 is 12 residues long. The V gene's germline CDR1 is SGHTA and CDR2 FQGTGA. V was pared by 4 bases and J by 3 bases, with 7 bases between. The CDR3 nucleotides read TGTGCCAGCAGCTCACAGGGCTACGAGCAGTACTTC. It codes for CASSSQGYEQYF.

The J gene is TRBJ2-7, the V gene TRBV11-2; 11 positions match TRBD2. This CDR3 has 15 amino acids. V shed 5 bases and J 5 bases; nucleotides not matched to a gene: 8. The germline CDR1 and CDR2 sequences are SGHAT and FQNNGV. CDR3 DNA: TGTGCCAGCAGCCCCCTAACTAGCGGGAGTAACGAGCAGTACTTC. Translated: CASSPLTSGSNEQYF.

The chain employs TRBV7-2 and TRBJ1-6; D is uncertain. The germline gives CDR1 SGHTA, CDR2 FQGNSA. V was clipped by 1 base and J by 6 bases, with 7 bases between them. The CDR3 spans 14 residues. The CDR3 loop reads CASSLDSINSPLHF. CDR3 coding DNA: TGTGCCAGCAGCTTAGACAGTATTAATTCACCCCTCCACTTT.

This clone was seen only a few times. This chain joins TRBV5-1 and TRBJ2-1, with TRBD2 matching over 8 bases. The CDR3 is 15 residues long. The trim removed 4 bases at V and 8 bases at J, leaving 11 bases unmatched. The germline V gene encodes CDR1 SGHRS and CDR2 YFSETQ. The DNA for the CDR3 is TGCGCCAGCAGCAACGGGGGGGCCGGGCTCGATGAGCAGTTCTTC. Translating gives CASSNGGAGLDEQFF. The full variable domain, rest sourced from reference TRBV5-1 and TRBJ2-1, is KAGVTQTPRYLIKTRGQQVTLSCSPISGHRSVSWYQQTPGQGLQFLFEYFSETQRNKGNFPGRFSGRQFSNSRSEMNVSTLELGDSALYLCASSNGGAGLDEQFFGPGTRLTVL.

This chain links TRBV18 with TRBJ2-2; weak D call: TRBD1 (5 bases). Deletions cut 6 bases from V and 0 bases from J, with 11 bases between. Germline V gene data show CDR1 as KGHSH and CDR2 as LQKENI. The CDR3 consists of 15 residues. This CDR3 reads CASSQTVTNTGELFF. In DNA form, the CDR3 reads TGTGCCAGCTCCCAGACAGTGACGAACACCGGGGAGCTGTTTTTT.

The chain recombines TRBV27 with TRBJ2-7; TRBD1 aligns across 8 bases. Germline CDR1 and CDR2: MNHEY and SMNVEV (reference sequence). The J segment lost 2 bases and the V segment lost 2 bases, leaving 5 bases of the junction unmatched. This CDR3 region has 15 residues. CDR3 region: CASSLASGGPYEQYF. The CDR3 DNA reads as TGTGCCAGCAGTTTAGCGTCAGGGGGCCCCTACGAGCAGTACTTC.

This rearrangement joins TRBV19 to TRBJ1-5, with D hard to call. The CDR3 has 13 amino acids. Germline V gene lookup returns CDR1 LNHDA and CDR2 SQIVND (reference sequence). Trimming removed 6 bases from V and 3 bases from J, with 9 bases in between. The CDR3 protein is CASRGVNNQPQHF. In DNA form, the CDR3 reads TGTGCCAGTAGGGGAGTGAACAATCAGCCCCAGCATTTT. The full variable domain, with the rest looked up from reference TRBV19 and TRBJ1-5, is DGGITQSPKYLFRKEGQNVTLSCEQNLNHDAMYWYRQDPGQGLRLIYYSQIVNDFQKGDIAEGYSVSREKKESFPLTVTSAQKNPTAFYLCASRGVNNQPQHFGDGTRLSIL.

This clone was seen a single time. The rearrangement links TRBV6-2 or TRBV6-3 to TRBJ2-7; D unclear. Germline values: CDR1 MNHEY, CDR2 SVGEGT. Trimming stripped 0 bases from V and 3 bases from J, with 9 bases between. The CDR3 consists of 14 residues. For the CDR3, the DNA is TGTGCCAGCAGTTACTCTACAGCCCGCTACGAGCAGTACTTC. Translated: CASSYSTARYEQYF.

The rearrangement uses TRBV5-1 and TRBJ1-1; D is uncertain. Germline loops: CDR1 SGHRS, CDR2 YFSETQ. There are 15 residues in the CDR3. Deletions cut 7 bases from V and 1 base from J, with 17 bases between. DNA for the CDR3: TGCGCCAGCGTTGAAGAGGGTAGGTCGAACACTGAAGCTTTCTTT. It yields the protein CASVEEGRSNTEAFF.

V and J are TRBV9 and TRBJ2-3; D remains unclear. CDR3 size: 16 residues. V was shortened by 0 bases and J by 0 bases, with 11 bases between the two germline ends. Germline lookup yields CDR1 SGDLS and CDR2 YYNGEE. This CDR3 is CASSVDPLSSTDTQYF. DNA of the CDR3: TGTGCCAGCAGCGTAGATCCCTTGTCGAGCACAGATACGCAGTATTTT. Using reference TRBV9 and TRBJ2-3 for the parts outside the CDR3, the full variable domain is DSGVTQTPKHLITATGQRVTLRCSPRSGDLSVYWYQQSLDQGLQFLIQYYNGEERAKGNILERFSAQQFPDLHSELNLSSLELGDSALYFCASSVDPLSSTDTQYFGPGTRLTVL.

In this sample, this clone turned up once. The chain links TRBV5-1 to TRBJ1-5, with 9 bases aligning to TRBD1. Germline CDR1 and CDR2: SGHRS and YFSETQ. The ends lost 4 bases at V and 5 bases at J; junction bases unmatched: 4. The length of the CDR3 is 14 residues. CDR3 loop: CASSLQGADQPQHF. The CDR3 coding sequence is TGCGCCAGCAGCCTACAGGGGGCAGATCAGCCCCAGCATTTT.

J is TRBJ1-1 and V is TRBV19; TRBD1 is a possible D gene (5 bases). The CDR3 is 15 residues long. The V gene lost 6 bases and the J gene lost 1 base, with 15 bases spanning the gap. Germline CDR1 reads LNHDA; CDR2 reads SQIVND (reference sequence). In nucleotides, the CDR3 is TGTGCCAGTAGAGGGGCGGGGGGAAAGAACACTGAAGCTTTCTTT. This gives the protein CASRGAGGKNTEAFF.

This clone occurred once. For the CDR3, the DNA is TGTGCCAGCAGCTTTGACAGGGGGTACGGCTACACCTTC. Protein: CASSFDRGYGYTF. V usage is TRBV11-2 and J usage is TRBJ1-2; 9 bases align to TRBD1. The CDR3 length is 13 residues. V was clipped by 3 bases and J by 8 bases; unmatched bases: 4. Per germline, CDR1 SGHAT and CDR2 FQNNGV.

V is TRBV10-3 and J is TRBJ2-6; 7 nucleotides line up with TRBD2. The CDR3 loop spans 15 amino acids. CDR1 is ENHRY, CDR2 SYGVKD, per germline. V shed 4 bases, J shed 2 bases, and the junction held 2 bases outside the gene matches. The CDR3 spells CAISGGRAGANVLTF. CDR3 nucleotides: TGTGCCATCAGTGGGGGGAGGGCTGGGGCCAACGTCCTGACTTTC.

Concerning this clone itself: The junction shows a germline mismatch at one end, possibly a read error. This chain uses TRBV12-3 or TRBV12-4 with TRBJ1-1; 12 bases align to TRBD1. The CDR3 is made up of 12 amino acids. CDR3 protein: CASTPGQGAPIF. CDR3 DNA: TGTGCCAGCACACCGGGACAGGGGGCGCCGATCTTT.

The CDR3 DNA reads TGTGCCAGCAGCGAGACGGACAGGGCTATAGCTGGAAACACCATATATTTT. Protein: CASSETDRAIAGNTIYF. This chain uses TRBV11-2 with TRBJ1-3; 8 nucleotides match TRBD1. The germline V gene has CDR1 SGHAT and CDR2 FQNNGV. The ends lost 5 bases at V and 2 bases at J; junction bases unmatched: 11. The CDR3 spans 17 residues.

The chain recombines TRBV4-2 with TRBJ2-5; 10 bases line up with TRBD1. Trimming at V came to 0 bases and at J to 3 bases, leaving 1 base not matched to a gene. The CDR3 is 15 residues long. Germline CDR1 and CDR2: LGHNA and YNFKEQ. In DNA, the CDR3 is TGTGCCAGCAGCCAAGAGACAGGGGGCGAAGAGACCCAGTACTTC. This gives the protein CASSQETGGEETQYF.